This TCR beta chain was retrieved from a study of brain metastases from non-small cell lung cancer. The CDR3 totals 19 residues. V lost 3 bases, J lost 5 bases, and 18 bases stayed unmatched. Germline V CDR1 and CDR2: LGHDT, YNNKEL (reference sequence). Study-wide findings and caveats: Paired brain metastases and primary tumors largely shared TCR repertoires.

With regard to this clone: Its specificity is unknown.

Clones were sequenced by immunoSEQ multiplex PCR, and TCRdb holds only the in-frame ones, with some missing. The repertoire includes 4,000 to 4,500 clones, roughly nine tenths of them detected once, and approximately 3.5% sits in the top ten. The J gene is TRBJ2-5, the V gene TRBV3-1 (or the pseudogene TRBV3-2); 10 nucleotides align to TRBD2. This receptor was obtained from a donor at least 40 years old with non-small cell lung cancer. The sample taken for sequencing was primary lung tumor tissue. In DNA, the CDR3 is TGTGCCAGCAGCCAGCGCACCGGAGGAGCGGGGGGGCCCCGTGAGACCCAGTACTTC. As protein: CASSQRTGGAGGPRETQYF.